Detailed here is one T cell receptor (beta chain). Its matching antigen is unknown. This entry belongs to a study of OX40 agonist ivuxolimab in advanced cancers. In the study overall: Three patients had partial responses: one hepatocellular carcinoma, two cutaneous melanoma.

Generated by immunoSEQ multiplex PCR, the TCRdb table keeps only in-frame clones and is missing some. This table has 50,000 to 60,000 clones, roughly four fifths appearing once. Patients with autoimmune history or systemic immunosuppression were excluded. The CDR3 sequence is 15 residues long. V shed 5 bases and J 1 base; nucleotides not matched to a gene: 5. CDR1 and CDR2 (germline): SGHAT, FQDESV (reference sequence). General observations from the study: Several nonresponders also turned out to have low normalized T-cell clonal expansion. Specificity for antigen went undetermined in the expanded peripheral T cells.

This sequence was found in an adult with an advanced solid tumor such as melanoma, head and neck, liver or kidney cancer. Sequencing was performed on CD4+ or CD8+ T cells sorted from blood, taken in a trial of the OX40 agonist ivuxolimab. V usage is TRBV11-1 and J usage is TRBJ1-1; TRBD1 matches 9 bases. The CDR3 protein is CASSADRGKNTEAFF. CDR3 nucleotides: TGTGCCAGCAGCGCCGACAGGGGGAAGAACACTGAAGCTTTCTTT.